This paragraph reports one TCR beta chain. Clones were read by immunoSEQ multiplex PCR, and TCRdb kept only the in-frame ones, dropping some. The repertoire consists of around 330,000 clones, with roughly 90% occurring once and the leading ten covering roughly 5%. This sample was taken from a study of blood T cell repertoires in COVID-19. Two negative PCRs, clearance, or symptom resolution were required of recovered Cohort 3 donors. Between the trimmed V and J ends, which lost 2 bases and 7 bases, there was a span of 15 bases. The length of the CDR3 is 15 residues. Germline CDR1 MNHNS, CDR2 SASEGT. The clonotype was recovered from a man in his 60s who had recovered from COVID-19. The sequencing input was PBMCs or T cells enriched from blood (not recorded which). This chain links TRBV6-1 with TRBJ1-5; the D gene is possibly TRBD1 (6 bases). The DNA for the CDR3 is TGTGCCAGCAGTGAACTCAGGGGAGAACGACAGCCCCAGCATTTT. This translates into CASSELRGERQPQHF.